A selection of T cell receptor beta chains follows, all from one sample in a study of blood T cell repertoires in COVID-19. TCRdb keeps only in-frame clones here, not all; method: immunoSEQ multiplex PCR. This sample has some 190,000 clones; over 75% occur once, and the top ten carry around 7%. The sequenced sample was peripheral blood. These receptors originate from an elderly man with COVID-19, enrolled during active disease. Each CDR3 is given with its conserved first and last residue. D genes are given only for firm matches. Rows give clone size only sometimes, using once, few, many, or a class for an expanded clone.

j_call d_call clone_size v_call cdr3_nt cdr3_aa
TRBJ1-1 - - TRBV18 TGTGCCAGCTCATTGGAGGGGTATGAAGCTTTCTTT CASSLEGYEAFF
TRBJ1-2 - - TRBV11-2 TGTGCCAGCAGCTCCCCGGACAGACATGGCTACACCTTC CASSSPDRHGYTF
TRBJ2-5 TRBD2 - TRBV3-1/TRBV3-2 TGTGCCAGCAGCCCTTGGACTAGCGGTAATCTCCAAGAGACCCAGTACTTC CASSPWTSGNLQETQYF
TRBJ1-5 - - TRBV25-1 TGTGCCAGCAGTGAATTCGGGGATTGGCAGCCCCAGCATTTT CASSEFGDWQPQHF
TRBJ1-1 - - TRBV5-5 TGTGCCAGCAGCTTGACATTCCAGAGGGCTTTCTTT CASSLTFQRAFF
TRBJ1-6 TRBD1 - TRBV19 TGTGCCAGTAGACCCCTGACAGGGTATTCACCCCTCCACTTT CASRPLTGYSPLHF
TRBJ1-2 - - TRBV3-1/TRBV3-2 TGTGCCAGCAGCCAAGGAGGAGGGACTATGGGCTACACCTTC CASSQGGGTMGYTF
TRBJ1-1 - once TRBV6-5 TGTGCCAGCAGCCCCTGGCAGGGGAACACTGAAGCTTTCTTT CASSPWQGNTEAFF
TRBJ2-2 TRBD2 - TRBV9 TGTGCCAGCAGCGCCTTAGCGGGGTTGAACACCGGGGAGCTGTTTTTT CASSALAGLNTGELFF
TRBJ1-1 - - TRBV5-4 TGTGCCAGCAGTTCTCCAGGGGAGAACACTGAAGCTTTCTTT CASSSPGENTEAFF
TRBJ1-6 - - TRBV6-4 TGTGCCATCTACCGGGCTCCAAGGGGATTAATTTCACCCCTCCACTTT CAIYRAPRGLISPLHF
TRBJ1-4 TRBD1 - TRBV10-1 TGCGCCAGCAGTCTCCCGGGACAGGGGACGAAAAAACTGTTTTTT CASSLPGQGTKKLFF
TRBJ2-7 TRBD1 - TRBV5-4 TGTGCCAGCGCTGGATCCGACAGGGGTTACGAGCAGTACTTC CASAGSDRGYEQYF
TRBJ2-7 - - TRBV28 TGTGCCAGCAGCCCTCGGGGACTTGCCTACGAGCAGTACTTC CASSPRGLAYEQYF
TRBJ2-1 TRBD2 - TRBV9 TGTGCCAGCAGCCGTTCGGGACTAGGGCGCAATGAGCAGTTCTTC CASSRSGLGRNEQFF
TRBJ1-2 - once TRBV28 TGTGCCAGCAGTTCCCCCGGGACAACTAACTATGGCTACACCTTC CASSSPGTTNYGYTF
TRBJ2-7 - - TRBV9 TGTGCCAGCAGCGTAGGGGCCCACATCTCCTACGAGCAGTACTTC CASSVGAHISYEQYF
TRBJ1-1 - few TRBV19 TGTGCCAGTAGTCCCGTCCCCGGGACTAAAGGCACTGAAGCTTTCTTT CASSPVPGTKGTEAFF
TRBJ1-3 - - TRBV12-2 TGTGCAAGTCGCTTAGTAATCGGGACAGATGGAAACACCATATATTTT CASRLVIGTDGNTIYF
TRBJ1-2 - - TRBV5-5 TGTGCCAGCAGCTTGGCCTACAGCCAGGGCTACACCTTC CASSLAYSQGYTF
TRBJ1-5 - - TRBV28 TGTGCCAGCAGTACCTCAGGAATAGGCAATCAGCCCCAGCATTTT CASSTSGIGNQPQHF
TRBJ2-2 - - TRBV9 TGTGCCAGCAGCGTGGGGAACAGGGACACCGGGGAGCTGTTTTTT CASSVGNRDTGELFF
TRBJ1-1 - - TRBV7-3 TGTGCCAGCAGCTTAGTGGGGAGGGGACGGAGGACTATGAACACTGAAGCTTTCTTT CASSLVGRGRRTMNTEAFF
TRBJ2-1 TRBD2 - TRBV2 TGTGCCAGCAAGATAGCGGGGGGGCTCGTATCCTACAATGAGCAGTTCTTC CASKIAGGLVSYNEQFF
TRBJ2-1 - - TRBV4-1 TGCGCCAGCAGCCCCTCATCGACTAGAGATGAGCAGTTCTTC CASSPSSTRDEQFF
TRBJ2-7 - - TRBV5-5 TGTGCCAGCAGACTTAGCGCGAGCTCCTACGAGCAGTACTTC CASRLSASSYEQYF
TRBJ2-3 TRBD2 - TRBV7-2 TGTGCCAGCAGCTCCCGGACTAGCGGGGGGGTTAAGGTCGATACGCAGTATTTT CASSSRTSGGVKVDTQYF
TRBJ2-5 - - TRBV18 TGTGCCAGCTCACCACGAGGGGGAGAGACCCAGTACTTC CASSPRGGETQYF
TRBJ1-6 - - TRBV19 TGTGCCACGTCAGGGGATAATTCACCCCTCCACTTT CATSGDNSPLHF
TRBJ1-3 - - TRBV11-2 TGTGCCAGCAGCTTGCAGGGATCGACTGGAAACACCATATATTTT CASSLQGSTGNTIYF
TRBJ1-1 - - TRBV5-1 TGCGCCAGCAGCCCTGAGCGGAACACTGAAGCTTTCTTT CASSPERNTEAFF
TRBJ2-7 - - TRBV6-6 TGTGCCAGCAGTTACACAACTGACAGTAAGCAGTACTTC CASSYTTDSKQYF
TRBJ1-2 - - TRBV9 TGTGCCAGCAGCGTAGGCATAGGAGCTAATGGCTATGGCTACACCTTC CASSVGIGANGYGYTF
TRBJ2-1 TRBD2 - TRBV10-1 TGCGCCAGCAGCACGGGGGGGCCCCCAAATGAGCAGTTCTTC CASSTGGPPNEQFF
TRBJ2-5 TRBD1 - TRBV19 TGTGCCAGTAGTTCATGGACAGGGGGGGACGAGACCCAGTACTTC CASSSWTGGDETQYF
TRBJ2-7 TRBD1 - TRBV5-1 TGCGCCAGCAGCTTGACCGGGACAGGAACCTACGAGCAGTACTTC CASSLTGTGTYEQYF
TRBJ1-2 - - TRBV7-9 TGTGCCAGCAGCTGGGGGGGGCTCGCTTCCCAGTATGGCTACACCTTC CASSWGGLASQYGYTF
TRBJ1-6 - - TRBV11-3 TGTGCCAGCAGCGGTTCCCGGGGAAGATCACCCCTCCACTTT CASSGSRGRSPLHF
TRBJ2-7 - - TRBV6-2/TRBV6-3 TGTGCCAGCAGTTACCTGGCAGGGTTCGGCGAGCAGTACTTC CASSYLAGFGEQYF
TRBJ1-4 - once TRBV18 TGTGCCAGCTCACGACAGCAGAATGAAAAACTGTTTTTT CASSRQQNEKLFF
TRBJ1-2 - - TRBV28 TGTGCCAGCAGTTTATGGGATACAGGGAACTATGGCTACACCTTC CASSLWDTGNYGYTF
TRBJ1-2 TRBD1 - TRBV2 TGTGCCAGCAGGCAGGGGGCGTGGGGCTACACCTTC CASRQGAWGYTF
TRBJ1-1 TRBD1 - TRBV18 TGTGCCAGCTCAATGGACAGGTTGAACACTGAAGCTTTCTTT CASSMDRLNTEAFF
TRBJ2-7 TRBD2 - TRBV7-2 TGTGCCAGCAGCGGACCGGGACTAGTGGAGTACTTC CASSGPGLVEYF
TRBJ2-2 TRBD2 - TRBV4-2 TGTGCCAGCAGCCTCACTAGCGGGGGGGCTGTCGGGGAGCTGTTTTTT CASSLTSGGAVGELFF
TRBJ1-4 - - TRBV6-1 TGTGCCAGCAGTGAAGTACGGTTTGCAACTAATGAAAAACTGTTTTTT CASSEVRFATNEKLFF
TRBJ1-2 TRBD1 few TRBV3-1/TRBV3-2 TGTGCCAGCAGCCAGGCCGGACAGGGGTACTATGGCTACACCTTC CASSQAGQGYYGYTF
TRBJ1-5 TRBD1 - TRBV5-4 TGTGCCAGCAGCTTGGGGTCCGGGACAGGGGATCAGCCCCAGCATTTT CASSLGSGTGDQPQHF
TRBJ2-3 TRBD1 - TRBV5-1 TGCGCCAGCAGCTTGTCCGGAACAGGGGGCACAGATACGCAGTATTTT CASSLSGTGGTDTQYF
TRBJ1-2 - - TRBV6-5 TGTGCCAGCAGACAGGGCCCGGGATATGGCTACACCTTC CASRQGPGYGYTF
TRBJ1-4 - few TRBV7-9 TGTGCCAGCAGCTTAGGAGGGGGTAATTCTAATGAAAAACTGTTTTTT CASSLGGGNSNEKLFF
TRBJ2-3 - - TRBV18 TGTGCCAGCTCACATCCAGGGGAAACAGATACGCAGTATTTT CASSHPGETDTQYF
TRBJ1-2 - - TRBV7-9 TGTGCCAGCAGCTTAGAGCGAACAGGTAGGAATGGCTACACCTTC CASSLERTGRNGYTF
TRBJ2-1 TRBD2 - TRBV6-5 TGTGCCAGCAGAAAAAGCGGGGACGGTGAGCAGTTCTTC CASRKSGDGEQFF
TRBJ1-1 - - TRBV24-1 TGTGCCACCAGTGAAAAACCGGGACACAAGGCTTTCTTT CATSEKPGHKAFF
TRBJ1-2 TRBD1 - TRBV5-1 TGCGCCAGCAGCCCGGGACAGGGGAACTATGGCTACACCTTC CASSPGQGNYGYTF
TRBJ2-3 - - TRBV14 TGTGCCAGCAGCCTGTCCACATATACGCAGTATTTT CASSLSTYTQYF
TRBJ1-4 - - TRBV5-1 TGCGCCAGCAGCTTGGCGGGGACTGGAGGGGAAAAACTGTTTTTT CASSLAGTGGEKLFF
TRBJ1-3 - - TRBV5-1 TGCGCCAGCAGTCCGTTCTCGAGCTCTGGAAACACCATATATTTT CASSPFSSSGNTIYF